The sequence of this TCR beta chain was determined in a study of vaccination effects on CD4 cells after COVID-19. Study-wide results and limits: Late post-vaccination samples showed marked contraction of infection- and vaccine-induced clones.

At the end of 9 to 11 days of culture, CD4+ T cells were isolated. Vaccine administered to participants consisted of two doses of either BNT162b2 or mRNA-1273. Germline CDR1 SGHRS, CDR2 YFSETQ. V trimming: 4 bases; J trimming: 0 bases; junction bases outside the gene matches: 4. The CDR3 extends over 16 amino acids. The assay was immunoSEQ multiplex PCR, and TCRdb's table has in-frame clones only and misses some. The data contain 42,000 or so clones, 55% to 85% of them singletons. As to this clone: The antigen remains unidentified.

The rearrangement links TRBV5-1 to TRBJ2-6, with 7 bases identical to TRBD2. The sample consisted of CD4+ T cells from PBMCs cultured without peptide, taken after COVID-19 vaccination. The origin of this receptor is a human donor who received a COVID-19 vaccine. CDR3 protein: CASSTGGSSGANVLTF. CDR3 bases: TGCGCCAGCAGCACCGGGGGGTCCTCTGGGGCCAACGTCCTGACTTTC.